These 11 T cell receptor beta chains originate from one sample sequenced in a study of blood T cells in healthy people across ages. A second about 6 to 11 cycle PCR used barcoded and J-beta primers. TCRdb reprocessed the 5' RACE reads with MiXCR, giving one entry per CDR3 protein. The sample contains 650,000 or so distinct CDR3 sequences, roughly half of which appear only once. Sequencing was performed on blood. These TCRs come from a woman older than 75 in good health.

The CDR3 DNA reads as TGTGCCAGCAGTGAAGGGGGGTTGAACACTGAAGCTTTCTTT. Translated, it gives CASSEGGLNTEAFF. The chain combines TRBV27 with TRBJ1-1; the D gene is possibly TRBD1 (6 bases). V was clipped by 5 bases and J by 0 bases, with 10 bases between them. The germline gives CDR1 MNHEY, CDR2 SMNVEV (reference sequence). This CDR3 is built from 14 residues.

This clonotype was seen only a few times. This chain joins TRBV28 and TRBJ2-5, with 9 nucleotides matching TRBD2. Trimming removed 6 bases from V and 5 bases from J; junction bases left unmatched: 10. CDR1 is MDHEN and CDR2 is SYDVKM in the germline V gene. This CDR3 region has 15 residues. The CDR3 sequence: CASREVLAGLETQYF. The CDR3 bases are TGTGCCAGCAGGGAGGTCCTAGCGGGATTGGAGACCCAGTACTTC.

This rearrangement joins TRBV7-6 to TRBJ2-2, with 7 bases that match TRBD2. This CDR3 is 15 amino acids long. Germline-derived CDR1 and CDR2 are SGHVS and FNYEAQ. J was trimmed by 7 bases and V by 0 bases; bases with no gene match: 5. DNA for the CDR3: TGTGCCAGCAGCTTAGCGGCGGGAGCGGTCGGGGAGCTGTTTTTT. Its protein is CASSLAAGAVGELFF.

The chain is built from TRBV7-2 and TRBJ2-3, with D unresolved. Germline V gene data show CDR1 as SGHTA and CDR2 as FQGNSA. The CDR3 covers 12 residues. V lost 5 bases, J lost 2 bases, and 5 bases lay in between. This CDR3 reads CASSIYTDTQYF. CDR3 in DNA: TGTGCCAGCAGCATATACACAGATACGCAGTATTTT.

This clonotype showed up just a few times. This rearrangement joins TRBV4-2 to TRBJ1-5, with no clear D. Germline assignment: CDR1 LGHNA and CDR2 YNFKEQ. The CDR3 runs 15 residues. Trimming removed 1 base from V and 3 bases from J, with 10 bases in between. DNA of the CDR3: TGTGCCAGCAGCCAAGTTCCCGGCCTCAATCAGCCCCAGCATTTT. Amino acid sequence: CASSQVPGLNQPQHF.

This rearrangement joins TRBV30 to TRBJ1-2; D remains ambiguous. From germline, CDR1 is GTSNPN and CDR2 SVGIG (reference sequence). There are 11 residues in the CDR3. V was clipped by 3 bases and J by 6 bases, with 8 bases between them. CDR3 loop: CAWRSVNGYTF. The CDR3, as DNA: TGTGCCTGGAGATCGGTAAATGGCTACACCTTC.

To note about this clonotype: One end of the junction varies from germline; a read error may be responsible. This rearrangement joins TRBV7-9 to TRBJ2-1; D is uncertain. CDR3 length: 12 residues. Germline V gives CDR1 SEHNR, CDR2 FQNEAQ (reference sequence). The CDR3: CASSLSYTEQFF. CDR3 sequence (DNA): TGTGCCAGCAGCTTAAGCTACACTGAGCAGTTCTTC.

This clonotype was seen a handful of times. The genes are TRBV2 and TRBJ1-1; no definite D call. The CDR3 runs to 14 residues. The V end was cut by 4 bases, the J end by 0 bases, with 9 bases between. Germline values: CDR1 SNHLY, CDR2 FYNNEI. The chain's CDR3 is CASSAGGMNTEAFF. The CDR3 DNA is TGTGCCAGCAGTGCTGGAGGTATGAACACTGAAGCTTTCTTT.

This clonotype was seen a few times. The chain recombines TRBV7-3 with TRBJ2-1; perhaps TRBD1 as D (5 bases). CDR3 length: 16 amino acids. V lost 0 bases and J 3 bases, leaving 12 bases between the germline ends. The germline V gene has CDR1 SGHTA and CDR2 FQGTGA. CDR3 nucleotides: TGTGCCAGCAGCTTAACATTACGGCAGGGCTACAATGAGCAGTTCTTC. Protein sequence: CASSLTLRQGYNEQFF.

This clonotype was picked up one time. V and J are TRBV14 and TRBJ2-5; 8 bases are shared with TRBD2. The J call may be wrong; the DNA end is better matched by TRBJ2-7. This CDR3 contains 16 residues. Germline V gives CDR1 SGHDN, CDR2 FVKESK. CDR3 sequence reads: CASSHSGQRGSFEQYF. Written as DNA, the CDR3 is TGTGCCAGCAGCCATTCGGGGCAGCGGGGGTCTTTCGAGCAGTACTTC.

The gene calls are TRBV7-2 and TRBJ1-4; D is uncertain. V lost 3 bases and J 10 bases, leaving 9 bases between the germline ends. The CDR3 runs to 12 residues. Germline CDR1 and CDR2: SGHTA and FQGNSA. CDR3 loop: CASSFGEGKLFF. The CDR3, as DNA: TGTGCCAGCAGCTTCGGGGAGGGAAAACTGTTTTTT.